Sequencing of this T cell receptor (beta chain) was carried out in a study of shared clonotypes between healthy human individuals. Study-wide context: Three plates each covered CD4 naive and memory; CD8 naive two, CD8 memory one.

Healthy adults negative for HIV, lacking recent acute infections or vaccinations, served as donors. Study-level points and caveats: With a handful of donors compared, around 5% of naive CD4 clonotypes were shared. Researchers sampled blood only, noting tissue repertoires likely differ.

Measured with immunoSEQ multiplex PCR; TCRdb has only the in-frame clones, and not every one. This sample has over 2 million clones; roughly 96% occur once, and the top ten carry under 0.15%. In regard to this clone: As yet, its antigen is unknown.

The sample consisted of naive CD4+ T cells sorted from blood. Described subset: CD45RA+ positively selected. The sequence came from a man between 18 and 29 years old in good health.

The CDR3 sequence is CASSPSSGEGTNTGELFF. The CDR3, as DNA: TGTGCCAGCAGCCCCTCGTCGGGAGAGGGGACGAACACCGGGGAGCTGTTTTTT. The rearrangement uses TRBV7-9 and TRBJ2-2; D perhaps matches TRBD2 (6 bases). The ends were cut back, 5 bases at V and 0 bases at J, with 19 bases in the middle. This CDR3 is 18 amino acids long. Germline V gene lookup returns CDR1 SEHNR and CDR2 FQNEAQ (reference sequence).